This T cell receptor beta chain was observed in a study of blood T cell repertoires in COVID-19. TCRdb's copy holds only in-frame clones and misses some; the assay was immunoSEQ multiplex PCR. The table includes about 82,000 clones, about 80% detected once. The TCR sequence derives from a woman aged 40 to 50 with active or convalescent COVID-19. The sequencing sample was made of peripheral blood.

CDR3 sequence (DNA): TGTGCCAGCAGCTCGGACAGGGCAGCTTCTAACTATGGCTACACCTTC. Translating gives CASSSDRAASNYGYTF. V is TRBV11-3 and J is TRBJ1-2; 8 nucleotides agree with TRBD1. The junction had 7 bases not matched to a gene; V was cut back by 4 bases and J by 0 bases. CDR1 is SGHNT and CDR2 is YENEEA in the germline V gene. This CDR3 is 16 amino acids long.